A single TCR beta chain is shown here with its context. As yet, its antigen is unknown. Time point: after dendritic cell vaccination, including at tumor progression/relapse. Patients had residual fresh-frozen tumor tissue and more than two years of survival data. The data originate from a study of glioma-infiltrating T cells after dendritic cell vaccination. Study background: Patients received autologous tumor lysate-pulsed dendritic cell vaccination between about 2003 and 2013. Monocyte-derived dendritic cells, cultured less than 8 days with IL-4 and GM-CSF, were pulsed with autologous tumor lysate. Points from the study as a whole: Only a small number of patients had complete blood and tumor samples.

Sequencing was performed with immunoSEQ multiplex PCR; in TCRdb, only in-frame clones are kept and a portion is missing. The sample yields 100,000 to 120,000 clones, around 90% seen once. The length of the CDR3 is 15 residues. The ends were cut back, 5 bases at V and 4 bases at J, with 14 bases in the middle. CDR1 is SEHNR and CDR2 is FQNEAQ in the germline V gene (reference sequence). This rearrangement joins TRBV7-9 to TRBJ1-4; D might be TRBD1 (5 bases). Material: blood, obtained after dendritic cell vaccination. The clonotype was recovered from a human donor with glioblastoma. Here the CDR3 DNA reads TGTGCCAGCAGCCGCCGGACACCTAATAATGAAAAACTGTTTTTT. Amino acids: CASSRRTPNNEKLFF.